The 22 T cell receptor beta chains below were found in one sample sequenced in a study of cytomegalovirus exposure and HLA in healthy donors. Primers for the PCR totalled 60 Vbeta and 13 Jbeta. The assay was immunoSEQ multiplex PCR, and TCRdb's table has in-frame clones only and misses some. The sample includes about 94,000 clones, around 66% of them seen just once. Sequencing was done on a sample of PBMCs. Receptors were obtained from a man aged 25 to 45 in good health and CMV-seronegative.

This clone has a handful of counts. The chain recombines TRBV4-3 with TRBJ1-3, with no clear D. The CDR3 is 16 amino acids. Germline V gene sequence: CDR1 LGHNA, CDR2 YSLEER. V was pared by 0 bases and J by 1 base, with 10 bases between. Here the CDR3 reads CASSQDRSPSGNTIYF. CDR3 nucleotide sequence: TGCGCCAGCAGCCAAGACAGGTCGCCTTCTGGAAACACCATATATTTT.

This clone was recorded a few times. The DNA for the CDR3 is TGTGCCAGCAGCTCTACAGTGGCGGGAGGGATCTACAATGAGCAGTTCTTC. Translated, it gives CASSSTVAGGIYNEQFF. The rearrangement joins TRBV7-9 to TRBJ2-1; 9 bases are a match to TRBD2. The germline CDR1 and CDR2 sequences are SEHNR and FQNEAQ (reference sequence). The CDR3 is 17 amino acids. Trimming took 4 bases from V and 3 from J; bases not matched to a gene: 10.

This clone was seen just once. The chain joins TRBV29-1 to TRBJ2-1; perhaps TRBD1 as D (6 bases). The germline V gene encodes CDR1 SQVTM and CDR2 ANQGSEA. The CDR3 length is 13 residues. V gave up 4 bases and J gave up 8 bases, with 15 bases separating them. CDR3 sequence reads: CSVVGQGIDEQFF. The CDR3 region has the DNA TGCAGCGTTGTAGGGCAGGGGATCGATGAGCAGTTCTTC.

The CDR3 loop is CASSVSGREDTQYF. CDR3 coding DNA: TGCGCCAGCAGCGTAAGCGGGAGAGAAGATACGCAGTATTTT. The J gene is TRBJ2-3, the V gene TRBV5-1; 8 bases match TRBD2. Germline values: CDR1 SGHRS, CDR2 YFSETQ. Trimming took 4 bases from V and 5 from J; bases not matched to a gene: 6. The CDR3 consists of 14 residues.

The rearrangement links TRBV5-1 to TRBJ2-5; the D gene is possibly TRBD2 (5 bases). The CDR3 extends over 14 amino acids. V was cut by 0 bases and J by 5 bases, with 11 bases left in between. Germline assignment: CDR1 SGHRS and CDR2 YFSETQ. CDR3 sequence reads: CASSLVLAQETQYF. The CDR3 DNA sequence: TGCGCCAGCAGCTTGGTCCTAGCTCAGGAGACCCAGTACTTC.

This chain connects TRBV5-1 to TRBJ1-5; 12 bases agree with TRBD1. Germline V gene data show CDR1 as SGHRS and CDR2 as YFSETQ. V lost 4 bases, J lost 6 bases, and 8 bases stayed unmatched. The CDR3 consists of 16 residues. The CDR3 loop is CASSESGTGGGQPQHF. DNA for the CDR3: TGCGCCAGCAGCGAGTCCGGGACAGGGGGCGGTCAGCCCCAGCATTTT.

This sequence joins TRBV11-3 and TRBJ2-7; weak D call: TRBD1 (5 bases). Trimming removed 1 base from V and 5 bases from J, with 15 bases in between. This CDR3 is built from 15 residues. Germline lookup yields CDR1 SGHNT and CDR2 YENEEA. CDR3 DNA sequence: TGTGCCAGCAGCTTAGGTCCTGGCAGGGCCAACGAGCAGTACTTC. This gives the protein CASSLGPGRANEQYF.

This chain links TRBV9 with TRBJ1-1, with no clear D. The CDR3 consists of 14 residues. Germline V gene data show CDR1 as SGDLS and CDR2 as YYNGEE. V lost 1 base and J 1 base, leaving 8 bases between the germline ends. The DNA of the CDR3 is TGTGCCAGCAGCGTATCCGGTACGAACACTGAAGCTTTCTTT. It encodes CASSVSGTNTEAFF.

The CDR3 reads CASSLVINTSGDDYEQYF. The DNA of the CDR3 is TGTGCCAGCAGCTTGGTGATTAACACTAGCGGAGATGATTACGAGCAGTACTTC. The chain has TRBV7-3 and TRBJ2-7, with 8 bases fitting TRBD2. Trimming took 3 bases from V and 4 from J; bases not matched to a gene: 17. Germline V gives CDR1 SGHTA, CDR2 FQGTGA. This CDR3 has 18 amino acids.

V usage is TRBV7-9 and J usage is TRBJ2-1, with TRBD2 matching over 12 bases. The J segment lost 9 bases and the V segment lost 11 bases, leaving 11 bases of the junction unmatched. The CDR3 length is 14 residues. Germline lookup yields CDR1 SEHNR and CDR2 FQNEAQ (reference sequence). The CDR3 spells CAGTLAGGPGEQFF. Written as DNA, the CDR3 is TGTGCCGGAACCCTAGCGGGAGGGCCCGGTGAGCAGTTCTTC.

The rearrangement uses TRBV29-1 and TRBJ2-5, with TRBD1 matching 7 bases. Trimming cost V 7 bases and J 5 bases; bases outside gene matches: 13. CDR1 is SQVTM and CDR2 is ANQGSEA in the germline V gene. The CDR3 is 14 residues long. CDR3 amino acids: CSADRVGSRETQYF. CDR3 sequence (DNA): TGCAGCGCCGACAGGGTGGGGAGCAGGGAGACCCAGTACTTC.

This clone was detected only once. At one end, the junction sequence differs from germline, possibly due to a read error. The V and J genes are TRBV6-1 and TRBJ1-5; unclear D gene. This CDR3 has 14 amino acids. Germline V gene data show CDR1 as MNHNS and CDR2 as SASEGT. The CDR3 loop is CVSSDLRVGQPQHF. The DNA for the CDR3 is TGTGTCAGCAGTGACCTTCGGGTCGGGCAGCCCCAGCATTTT.

The genes are TRBV7-7 and TRBJ1-2; 7 nucleotides match TRBD1. This CDR3 region has 11 residues. Germline CDR1 SSHAT, CDR2 FNYEAQ (reference sequence). This chain's CDR3 is CASGQEFGYTF. CDR3 bases: TGTGCTAGCGGACAGGAGTTTGGCTACACCTTC. Together with reference TRBV7-7 and TRBJ1-2, the CDR3 gives the full variable domain: GAGVSQSPRYKVTKRGQDVTLRCDPISSHATLYWYQQALGQGPEFLTYFNYEAQPDKSGLPSDRFSAERPEGSISTLTIQRTEQRDSAMYRCASGQEFGYTFGSGTRLTVV.

The chain carries TRBV25-1 and TRBJ2-5; TRBD1 aligns across 7 bases. The CDR3 is 15 amino acids. The germline V gene has CDR1 MGHDK and CDR2 SYGVNS. With V trimmed by 3 bases and J by 4 bases, 8 bases remained unmatched. Here the CDR3 reads CASSDGTVVRETQYF. The CDR3 DNA reads TGTGCCAGCAGTGACGGGACAGTCGTGAGAGAGACCCAGTACTTC. The full variable domain, with the rest looked up from reference TRBV25-1 and TRBJ2-5, is EADIYQTPRYLVIGTGKKITLECSQTMGHDKMYWYQQDPGMELHLIHYSYGVNSTEKGDLSSESTVSRIRTEHFPLTLESARPSHTSQYLCASSDGTVVRETQYFGPGTRLLVL.

This clone has a single count. The chain couples TRBV19 to TRBJ1-3; D is uncertain. The V gene's germline CDR1 is LNHDA and CDR2 SQIVND (reference sequence). CDR3 length: 16 residues. Trimming pared 3 bases from V and 0 bases from J, leaving 12 bases between. The CDR3 spells CASSMFSTSSGNTIYF. The CDR3 DNA reads as TGTGCCAGTAGTATGTTCAGTACCTCCTCTGGAAACACCATATATTTT.

The chain is built from TRBV5-5 and TRBJ2-7, with 7 bases lining up with TRBD1. V gave up 2 bases and J gave up 0 bases; unmatched junction bases: 5. The germline V gene encodes CDR1 SGHKS and CDR2 YYEKEE (reference sequence). The CDR3 spans 15 residues. CDR3 amino acids: CASSLDRESSYEQYF. The CDR3 DNA sequence: TGTGCCAGCAGCTTAGACAGGGAGAGCTCCTACGAGCAGTACTTC.

The chain links TRBV7-2 to TRBJ2-5; D possibly corresponds to TRBD1 (5 bases). The J call may not be correct, given that the DNA end is closer to TRBJ2-7. This CDR3 comprises 16 residues. Germline V lookup: CDR1 SGHTA, CDR2 FQGNSA. CDR3 sequence (DNA): TGTGCCAGCAGCTCCTCTACTGACAGTGCTTTCGACGAGCAGTACTTC. Protein sequence: CASSSSTDSAFDEQYF.

The chain is built from TRBV5-8 and TRBJ1-3; D gene unclear. This CDR3 has 16 residues. Germline V gene lookup returns CDR1 SGHTS and CDR2 YDEGEE. V was cut by 4 bases and J by 0 bases, with 14 bases left in between. The CDR3 spells CASSLTRALSGNTIYF. The CDR3 bases are TGTGCCAGCAGCCTGACGAGGGCGCTCTCTGGAAACACCATATATTTT.

CDR3 sequence (DNA): TGCAGCGCCTATTTAGGGGGAACAGGGGGCCCCTATGCAACTAATGAAAAACTGTTTTTT. This sequence encodes CSAYLGGTGGPYATNEKLFF. This chain links TRBV29-1 with TRBJ1-4; TRBD1 agrees at 9 bases. Unmatched junction bases numbered 21, after V lost 7 bases and J lost 0 bases. CDR3 length: 20 amino acids. CDR1 and CDR2 (germline): SQVTM, ANQGSEA.

The chain uses TRBV7-2 and TRBJ1-2; D perhaps matches TRBD1 (5 bases). Germline V gene lookup returns CDR1 SGHTA and CDR2 FQGNSA. The length of the CDR3 is 14 residues. Trimming shortened V by 4 bases and J by 0 bases, and 9 bases separated the two germline ends. DNA of the CDR3: TGTGCCAGCAGCTACGACAGAACTAACTATGGCTACACCTTC. It specifies CASSYDRTNYGYTF.

The genes are TRBV5-7 and TRBJ2-7, with a tentative D call TRBD2 (6 bases). TRBV5-7 is an open reading frame, and its role is uncertain. There are 16 residues in the CDR3. V was pared by 5 bases and J by 3 bases, with 21 bases between. CDR3 residues: CASRKASGDVYYEQYF. DNA for the CDR3: TGTGCCAGCAGAAAGGCTTCGGGGGATGTTTACTACGAGCAGTACTTC.

V usage is TRBV7-2 and J usage is TRBJ2-7; 7 bases line up with TRBD1. After removal of 2 bases from V and 3 bases from J, the junction contained 7 bases not matched to a gene. The CDR3 is 15 residues long. Germline CDR1 and CDR2: SGHTA and FQGNSA. The CDR3 sequence: CASSLSGQVIYEQYF. In DNA form, the CDR3 reads TGTGCCAGCAGCTTATCTGGACAGGTCATCTACGAGCAGTACTTC.